This TCR beta chain was recovered during a study (dated by TCRdb to the early 2010s). TCRdb shows the sequencer as Illumina Genome Analyzer IIx. Clones were called with MiXCR by TCRdb after fastp trimmed the public reads at Q25, and only in-frame beta chains were retained. Identical CDR3 protein sequences are pooled into one entry, listed with their most common genes and DNA. The sample data list nearly 15,000 distinct CDR3 sequences, and roughly a third of these were observed just once. The ten most abundant clones make up more than 15% of the sample. By how much of the sample it makes up, this clonotype is medium-sized (0.01 to 0.1%). Its antigen is currently not known. No base-level quality is on record; no much larger clone is a single base apart. The CDR3 runs 13 residues from the cysteine to the phenylalanine. Here the CDR3 DNA is all that survives: 39 bases in frame from base 1. V gives up 0 bases and J gives up 3 bases, and the segment between their germline ends measures 3 bases. CDR1 MNHEY and CDR2 SVGEGT are derived from the germline V gene.

The V and J genes are TRBV6-2 or TRBV6-3 and TRBJ2-1; no confident D gene assignment can be made. The sequence was obtained from a human donor. Material: blood. The DNA is TGTGCCAGCAGTTACTCGGACTACAATGAGCAGTTCTTC. Translated, this gives CASSYSDYNEQFF.